The clone carrying this T cell receptor (beta chain) has only a few counts. Its antigen remains unidentified. Unique-molecular-identifier-tagged TCR beta cDNA libraries were used. TCRdb re-analysed the PCR reads in MiXCR, keeping a single row per CDR3 protein. The table records more than 450,000 distinct CDR3 sequences, under 40% of them present only once. The sample is drawn from a study of post-analysis software for immune sequencing data. The study, taken as a whole, reports: TRBV segments more frequent in patients than in controls numbered five and included TRBV5-6, TRBV5-1 and TRBV20-1. Normalized Chao1 diversity was significantly reduced in patients versus controls. When the samples were clustered directly with F measure, those that had been prepared in the same batch showed strong co-clustering.

Losses at the gene ends were 3 bases for V and 3 bases for J; bases not matched to a gene: 4. There are 15 residues in the CDR3. The J gene is TRBJ2-1, the V gene TRBV12-3 or TRBV12-4; 8 bases fit TRBD1. The sample consisted of blood. The TCR comes from a girl between 2 and 17 years old with multiple sclerosis. This chain's CDR3 is CASSFQGASYNEQFF. DNA of the CDR3: TGTGCCAGCAGTTTTCAGGGGGCGAGCTACAATGAGCAGTTCTTC.